This T cell receptor beta chain was sequenced during a study of CD8+CD57+ T cells in acquired aplastic anemia. Regarding the study as a whole: Approximately 28 CD8+ CDR3 sequences were shared between patients and controls.

Details on this clonotype: Its antigen is undetermined.

The J segment lost 0 bases and the V segment lost 6 bases, leaving 3 bases of the junction unmatched. The CDR3 extends over 14 amino acids. CDR1 LNHDA and CDR2 SQIVND come from the germline V gene (reference sequence). Those patients picked for sequencing had displayed CD8+CD57+ cell expansion on flow cytometry. Every one of the patients had aplastic anemia (severe, acquired). Sampling of blood occurred while the patients had still received no therapy. Profiling of TCR beta VDJ combinations and CDR3 sequences used genomic DNA as template. One entry per CDR3 protein results from TCRdb running MiXCR on the reads. Here the sample spans approximately 80,000 distinct CDR3 sequences, around 70% being singletons.

The chain couples TRBV19 to TRBJ2-7; 9 bases agree with TRBD1. Material for sequencing was sorted CD4+, CD8+, or CD8+CD57+ T cells (not recorded which) from PBMCs. The source of this sequence is a human donor with aplastic anemia. The CDR3 here is CASSRQGGSYEQYF. In DNA form, the CDR3 reads TGTGCCAGTAGCCGACAGGGGGGCTCCTACGAGCAGTACTTC.